The clone carrying this T cell receptor beta chain was observed a few times. Antigen specificity is unknown. Other DNA sequences of this sample code for an identical CDR3. Germline CDR1 and CDR2: LNHDA and SQIVND (reference sequence). Trimming cost V 1 base and J 3 bases, with 4 bases left between them. There are 13 residues in the CDR3. This sample was taken from a study of T cell repertoires in ileal Crohn's disease. Background on the study: Median disease duration was approximately eight years; about 37% smoked at surgery. Every patient was operated on for stricturing (around 61%) or penetrating (roughly 39%) complications. Study results and limitations: Clonality above 26.8% at surgery always came with endoscopic recurrence.

TCRdb keeps only in-frame clones here, not all; method: immunoSEQ multiplex PCR. The repertoire holds some 14,000 clones, around three quarters seen once, with around 6.4% in the top ten. The receptor's source is an adult with Crohn's disease. The sequenced sample was ileal tissue. The chain has TRBV19 and TRBJ1-3; D is ambiguous. CDR3 DNA sequence: TGTGCCAGTAGTATAGGCCGTGGAAACACCATATATTTT. It translates to CASSIGRGNTIYF.